Shown below are 8 T cell receptor beta chains from a single sample sequenced in a study of blood T cell repertoires in COVID-19 (dated by TCRdb to 2018 to 2020). Receptor amplification or capture employed the immunoSEQ multiplex PCR assay. TCRdb obtained this table from immuneACCESS and retained in-frame rearrangements with V and J assigned. These tables miss some clones; where compared with another copy, unresolved V genes account for less than half of the shortfall, and the remainder is unexplained. The sample profile shows about 140,000 clones; under 90% of them were found once. The ten largest clones add up to under 2% of the sample. The sample was PBMCs or T cells enriched from blood (not recorded which). The receptors were sampled from a woman aged 18 to 35 who had been exposed to COVID-19.

This clone was counted a few times. The rearrangement links TRBV28 to TRBJ1-1; D not certain. Germline V gives CDR1 MDHEN, CDR2 SYDVKM. V gave up 7 bases and J gave up 1 base, with 13 bases separating them. This CDR3 has 14 residues. CDR3 region: CASNEDGWNTEAFF. CDR3 coding DNA: TGTGCCAGCAATGAGGATGGGTGGAACACTGAAGCTTTCTTT.

The chain is built from TRBV7-8 and TRBJ1-2, with no clear D. Per germline, CDR1 SGHVS and CDR2 FQNEAQ. The CDR3 covers 15 residues. The ends were cut back, 5 bases at V and 8 bases at J, with 21 bases in the middle. The CDR3 loop is CASSLTSEGGRGYTF. As DNA, the CDR3 is TGTGCCAGCAGCCTCACCAGTGAGGGAGGACGAGGCTACACCTTC. Together with reference TRBV7-8 and TRBJ1-2, the CDR3 gives the full variable domain: GAGVSQSPRYKVAKRGQDVALRCDPISGHVSLFWYQQALGQGPEFLTYFQNEAQLDKSGLPSDRFFAERPEGSVSTLKIQRTQQEDSAVYLCASSLTSEGGRGYTFGSGTRLTVV.

The J gene is TRBJ2-1, the V gene TRBV6-4; 10 nucleotides line up with TRBD2. V dropped 4 bases and J dropped 6; count of bases not matched to a gene: 6. Per the germline V gene, CDR1 is MRHNA and CDR2 is SNTAGT. CDR3 length equals 15 residues. The CDR3 loop is CASSVQREGSNEQFF. The CDR3 DNA is TGTGCCAGCAGTGTCCAGCGGGAGGGCTCCAATGAGCAGTTCTTC.

This clone was seen a handful of times. The V and J genes are TRBV28 and TRBJ1-4, with D perhaps matching TRBD1 (5 bases). The CDR3 sequence is 15 residues long. Trimming removed 4 bases at V and 7 bases at J, with 16 bases between. Germline CDR1 MDHEN, CDR2 SYDVKM. CDR3 nucleotide sequence: TGTGCCAGCAGTTCCCGGCTGTCCGGGGGTGAAAAACTGTTTTTT. Residues: CASSSRLSGGEKLFF.

A single count supports this clone. The chain links TRBV27 to TRBJ1-2; 10 nucleotides line up with TRBD1. J gave up 7 bases and V 6 bases, and 2 bases lay outside the gene matches. This CDR3 is built from 12 residues. CDR1 and CDR2 from the germline V gene are MNHEY and SMNVEV (reference sequence). CDR3 in DNA: TGTGCCAGCAGGACAGGGGGCACTGGCTACACCTTC. Translated: CASRTGGTGYTF.

The chain combines TRBV28 with TRBJ1-2; D call uncertain. Germline V CDR1 and CDR2: MDHEN, SYDVKM. Trimming removed 3 bases from V and 4 bases from J, with 6 bases in between. The CDR3 is 12 amino acids. The DNA for the CDR3 is TGTGCCAGCAGTTTTAACAGCTATGGCTACACCTTC. Translating gives CASSFNSYGYTF.

This clone was detected only a few times. The chain recombines TRBV5-1 with TRBJ2-7, with 9 nucleotides matching TRBD2. Germline V gene lookup returns CDR1 SGHRS and CDR2 YFSETQ. Trimming cost V 4 bases and J 5 bases; bases outside gene matches: 10. CDR3 length: 15 residues. DNA of the CDR3: TGCGCCAGCAGCCAGGATAGCGGGAGTGTCAACGAGCAGTACTTC. Translation gives CASSQDSGSVNEQYF.

The chain links TRBV4-3 to TRBJ1-2; TRBD1 matches 8 bases. V lost 3 bases, J lost 2 bases, and 2 bases stayed unmatched. Germline V gene lookup returns CDR1 LGHNA and CDR2 YSLEER. There are 14 residues in the CDR3. This chain's CDR3 is CASSQRTGNYGYTF. Here the CDR3 DNA reads TGCGCCAGCAGCCAGAGGACAGGGAACTATGGCTACACCTTC.